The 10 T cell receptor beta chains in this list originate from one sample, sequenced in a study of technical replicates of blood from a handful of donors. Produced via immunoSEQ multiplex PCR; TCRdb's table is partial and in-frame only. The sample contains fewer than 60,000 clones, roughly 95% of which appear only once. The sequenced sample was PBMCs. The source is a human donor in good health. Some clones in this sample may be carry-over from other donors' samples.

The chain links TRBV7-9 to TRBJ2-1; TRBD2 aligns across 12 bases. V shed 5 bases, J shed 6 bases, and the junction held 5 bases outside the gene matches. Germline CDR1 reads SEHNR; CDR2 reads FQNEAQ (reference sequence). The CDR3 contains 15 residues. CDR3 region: CASSLLAGGPNEQFF. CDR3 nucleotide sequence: TGTGCCAGCAGCCTACTAGCGGGAGGCCCCAATGAGCAGTTCTTC.

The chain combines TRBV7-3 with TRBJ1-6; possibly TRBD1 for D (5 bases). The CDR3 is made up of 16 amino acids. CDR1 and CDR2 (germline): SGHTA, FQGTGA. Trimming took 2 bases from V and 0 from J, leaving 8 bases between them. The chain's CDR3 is CASSLQGFSYNSPLHF. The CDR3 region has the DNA TGTGCCAGCAGCTTACAGGGCTTCTCCTATAATTCACCCCTCCACTTT. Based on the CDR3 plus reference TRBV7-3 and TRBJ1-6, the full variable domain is GAGVSQTPSNKVTEKGKYVELRCDPISGHTALYWYRQSLGQGPEFLIYFQGTGAADDSGLPNDRFFAVRPEGSVSTLKIQRTERGDSAVYLCASSLQGFSYNSPLHFGNGTRLTVT.

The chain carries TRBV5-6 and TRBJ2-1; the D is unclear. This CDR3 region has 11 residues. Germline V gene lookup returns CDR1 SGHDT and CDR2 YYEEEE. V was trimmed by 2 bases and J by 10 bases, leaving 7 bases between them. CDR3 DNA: TGTGCCAGCAGCTTTGAGAGGGAGCAGTTCTTC. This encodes CASSFEREQFF.

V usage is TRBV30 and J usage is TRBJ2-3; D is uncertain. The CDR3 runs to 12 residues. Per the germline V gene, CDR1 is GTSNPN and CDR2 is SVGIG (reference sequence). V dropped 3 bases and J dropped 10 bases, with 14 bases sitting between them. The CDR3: CAWSDALEAQYF. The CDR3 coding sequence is TGTGCCTGGAGCGACGCCCTCGAGGCGCAGTATTTT. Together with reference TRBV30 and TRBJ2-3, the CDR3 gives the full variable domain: SQTIHQWPATLVQPVGSPLSLECTVEGTSNPNLYWYRQAAGRGLQLLFYSVGIGQISSEVPQNLSASRPQDRQFILSSKKLLLSDSGFYLCAWSDALEAQYFGPGTRLTVL.

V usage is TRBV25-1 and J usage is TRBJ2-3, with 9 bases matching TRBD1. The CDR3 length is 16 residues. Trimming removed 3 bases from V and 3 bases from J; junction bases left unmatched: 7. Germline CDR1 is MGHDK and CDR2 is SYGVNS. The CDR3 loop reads CASSEATGGWTDTQYF. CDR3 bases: TGTGCCAGCAGTGAGGCTACAGGGGGCTGGACAGATACGCAGTATTTT.

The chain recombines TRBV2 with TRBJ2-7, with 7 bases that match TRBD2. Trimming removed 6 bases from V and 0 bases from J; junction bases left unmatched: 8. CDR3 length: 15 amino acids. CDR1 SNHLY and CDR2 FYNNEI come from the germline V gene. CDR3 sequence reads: CASRVGSGPSYEQYF. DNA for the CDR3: TGTGCCAGCAGGGTGGGTAGCGGGCCCTCCTACGAGCAGTACTTC.

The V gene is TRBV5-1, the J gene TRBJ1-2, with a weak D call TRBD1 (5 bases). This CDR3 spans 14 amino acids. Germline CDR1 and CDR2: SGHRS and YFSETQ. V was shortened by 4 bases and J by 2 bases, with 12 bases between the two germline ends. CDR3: CASSGGDGNYGYTF. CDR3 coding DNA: TGCGCCAGCAGCGGAGGGGACGGCAACTATGGCTACACCTTC. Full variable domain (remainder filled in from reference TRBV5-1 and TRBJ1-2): KAGVTQTPRYLIKTRGQQVTLSCSPISGHRSVSWYQQTPGQGLQFLFEYFSETQRNKGNFPGRFSGRQFSNSRSEMNVSTLELGDSALYLCASSGGDGNYGYTFGSGTRLTVV.

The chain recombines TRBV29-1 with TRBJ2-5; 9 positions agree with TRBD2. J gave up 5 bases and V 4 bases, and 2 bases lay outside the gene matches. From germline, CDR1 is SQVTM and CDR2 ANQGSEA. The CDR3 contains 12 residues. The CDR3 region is CSVVSGSETQYF. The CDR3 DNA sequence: TGCAGCGTTGTTAGCGGGAGTGAGACCCAGTACTTC. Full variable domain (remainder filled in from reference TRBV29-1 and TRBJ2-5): SAVISQKPSRDICQRGTSLTIQCQVDSQVTMMFWYRQQPGQSLTLIATANQGSEATYESGFVIDKFPISRPNLTFSTLTVSNMSPEDSSIYLCSVVSGSETQYFGPGTRLLVL.

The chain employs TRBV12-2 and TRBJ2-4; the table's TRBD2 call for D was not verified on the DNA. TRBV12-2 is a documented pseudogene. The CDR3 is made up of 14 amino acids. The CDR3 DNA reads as TGTGCCTCGTCGAGGCCGTGGGCCAAAAACATTCAGTACTTC. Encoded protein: CASSRPWAKNIQYF.

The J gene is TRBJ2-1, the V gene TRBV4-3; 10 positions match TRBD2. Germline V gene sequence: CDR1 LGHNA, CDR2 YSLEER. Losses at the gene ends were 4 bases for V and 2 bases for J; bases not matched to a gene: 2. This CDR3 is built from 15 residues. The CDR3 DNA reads TGCGCCAGCAGCCGGACTAGCGGAACCTACAATGAGCAGTTCTTC. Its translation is CASSRTSGTYNEQFF.